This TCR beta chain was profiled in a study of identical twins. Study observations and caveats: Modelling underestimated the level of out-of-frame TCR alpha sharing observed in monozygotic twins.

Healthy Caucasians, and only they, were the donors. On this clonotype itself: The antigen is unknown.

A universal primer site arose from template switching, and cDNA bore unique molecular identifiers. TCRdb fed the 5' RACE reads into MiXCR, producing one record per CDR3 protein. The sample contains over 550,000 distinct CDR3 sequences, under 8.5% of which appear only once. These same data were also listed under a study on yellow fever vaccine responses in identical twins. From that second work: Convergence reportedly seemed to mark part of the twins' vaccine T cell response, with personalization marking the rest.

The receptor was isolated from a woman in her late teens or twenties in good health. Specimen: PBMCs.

This CDR3 is CASSLAPGGASYSYEQYV. As DNA, the CDR3 is TGCGCCAGCAGCTTGGCCCCAGGCGGGGCTTCCTACTCCTACGAGCAGTACGTC. The chain is built from TRBV5-1 and TRBJ2-7; D possibly corresponds to TRBD2 (6 bases). V lost 0 bases and J 0 bases, leaving 19 bases between the germline ends. This CDR3 is built from 18 residues. The germline gives CDR1 SGHRS, CDR2 YFSETQ.